One and the same sample provided the 20 T cell receptor beta chains below, sequenced in a study of blood T cell repertoires in COVID-19. The assay was immunoSEQ multiplex PCR, and TCRdb's table has in-frame clones only and misses some. The sample lists 150,000 or so clones, about 83% seen once, with 12% in the top ten. Sequenced: peripheral blood. These receptors were collected from a woman aged 55 to 70 with COVID-19, enrolled during active disease.

This clone was detected only once. The chain employs TRBV11-2 and TRBJ2-7; D call uncertain. The germline V gene has CDR1 SGHAT and CDR2 FQNNGV. The ends were cut back, 2 bases at V and 7 bases at J, with 9 bases in the middle. This CDR3 comprises 12 residues. The CDR3 DNA sequence: TGTGCCAGCAGCTTATCCGGAGAGGAGCAGTACTTC. As protein: CASSLSGEEQYF.

The rearrangement joins TRBV18 to TRBJ2-1; 7 bases fit TRBD2. CDR3 length: 16 amino acids. Trimming at V came to 4 bases and at J to 2 bases, leaving 8 bases not matched to a gene. CDR1 and CDR2 from the germline V gene are KGHSH and LQKENI. DNA for the CDR3: TGTGCCAGCTCACGTAGTCTAGCGGAGGCCTACAATGAGCAGTTCTTC. Residues: CASSRSLAEAYNEQFF.

The V call is TRBV7-3, the J call TRBJ2-1, with no clear D. CDR3 length equals 17 residues. The germline CDR1 and CDR2 sequences are SGHTA and FQGTGA. Between the trimmed V and J ends, which lost 0 bases and 0 bases, there was a span of 12 bases. The CDR3 nucleotides read TGTGCCAGCAGCTTAACTGGTTCAAAGAGCTCCTACAATGAGCAGTTCTTC. Translation gives CASSLTGSKSSYNEQFF. Using reference TRBV7-3 and TRBJ2-1 for the parts outside the CDR3, the full variable domain is GAGVSQTPSNKVTEKGKYVELRCDPISGHTALYWYRQSLGQGPEFLIYFQGTGAADDSGLPNDRFFAVRPEGSVSTLKIQRTERGDSAVYLCASSLTGSKSSYNEQFFGPGTRLTVL.

The gene calls are TRBV6-2 or TRBV6-3 and TRBJ1-1, with TRBD1 as a possible D gene (6 bases). Trimming cost V 5 bases and J 3 bases, with 13 bases left between them. Germline V gives CDR1 MNHEY, CDR2 SVGEGT. This CDR3 is 14 amino acids long. CDR3 region: CASSPVDRYTEAFF. Here the CDR3 DNA reads TGTGCCAGCAGTCCGGTCGACAGGTACACTGAAGCTTTCTTT.

The genes are TRBV5-5 and TRBJ2-2; 10 bases map to TRBD1. Germline V CDR1 and CDR2: SGHKS, YYEKEE (reference sequence). CDR3 length: 15 residues. J was trimmed by 5 bases and V by 4 bases; bases with no gene match: 5. The CDR3 nucleotides read TGTGCCAGCAGCCCCGGGACAGGGGCTACCGGGGAGCTGTTTTTT. It translates to CASSPGTGATGELFF.

J is TRBJ1-2 and V is TRBV12-3 or TRBV12-4, with TRBD1 matching over 8 bases. The CDR3 contains 13 residues. The trim removed 3 bases at V and 6 bases at J, leaving 3 bases unmatched. CDR3 nucleotide sequence: TGTGCCAGCAGTTTTGGACAGGGAAATGGCTACACCTTC. Translating gives CASSFGQGNGYTF.

In DNA form, the CDR3 reads TGTGCCAGCAGTTCCCAGAGGTCTAACTATGGCTACACCTTC. It yields the protein CASSSQRSNYGYTF. The chain employs TRBV2 and TRBJ1-2; D uncertain. Germline CDR1 SNHLY, CDR2 FYNNEI. V lost 5 bases and J 0 bases, leaving 10 bases between the germline ends. This CDR3 has 14 amino acids.

The chain carries TRBV19 and TRBJ2-1; no clear D. The CDR3 covers 14 residues. Germline CDR1 LNHDA, CDR2 SQIVND (reference sequence). V shed 0 bases and J shed 10 bases, with 13 bases lying between them. The CDR3 spells CASSIDRPPTEQFF. The CDR3 region has the DNA TGTGCCAGTAGTATAGACAGGCCCCCGACGGAGCAGTTCTTC.

The chain employs TRBV5-1 and TRBJ1-5; the D is unclear. Per germline, CDR1 SGHRS and CDR2 YFSETQ. With 0 bases removed from V and 5 bases from J, the gap between germline ends came to 9 bases. The CDR3 sequence is 14 residues long. This CDR3 is CASSLVGRDQPQHF. CDR3 DNA sequence: TGCGCCAGCAGCTTGGTGGGTCGGGATCAGCCCCAGCATTTT.

The V and J genes are TRBV19 and TRBJ2-1; D is perhaps TRBD2 (5 bases). The CDR3 has 11 amino acids. CDR1 LNHDA and CDR2 SQIVND come from the germline V gene (reference sequence). V gave up 3 bases and J gave up 8 bases, with 5 bases separating them. Written as DNA, the CDR3 is TGTGCCAGTAGTATGCGGGATGAGCAGTTCTTC. This sequence encodes CASSMRDEQFF.

Written as DNA, the CDR3 is TGTGCCAGCAGCGTAGGGACTAGCGGGATCCCAGATACGCAGTATTTT. Residues: CASSVGTSGIPDTQYF. V and J are TRBV9 and TRBJ2-3; TRBD2 aligns across 12 bases. This CDR3 contains 16 residues. Per the germline V gene, CDR1 is SGDLS and CDR2 is YYNGEE. V gave up 0 bases and J gave up 4 bases; unmatched junction bases: 3.

Details on this clone: At one boundary the junction diverges from the germline segment, which might be a read error. V is TRBV3-1 (or the pseudogene TRBV3-2) and J is TRBJ2-2; TRBD2 aligns across 13 bases. This CDR3 is built from 15 residues. Per the germline V gene, CDR1 is LGHDT and CDR2 is YNNKEL (reference sequence). The CDR3 loop is CASTQLAGGRGELFF. CDR3 in DNA: TGTGCCAGCACCCAACTAGCGGGGGGGCGCGGGGAGCTGTTTTTT.

This sequence joins TRBV21-1 and TRBJ1-5; TRBD1 reflects the table's D call only, with no check against the DNA. TRBV21-1 is assigned pseudogene status. This CDR3 comprises 17 residues. CDR3 DNA: TGTGCCAGCAGCAAAGCTGTGTGGCCATATAGCAATCAGCCCCAGCATTTT. This gives the protein CASSKAVWPYSNQPQHF.

The chain joins TRBV6-5 to TRBJ1-1; 9 positions agree with TRBD1. V was pared by 7 bases and J by 4 bases, with 4 bases of the junction left unmatched. CDR3 length: 13 amino acids. The germline gives CDR1 MNHEY, CDR2 SVGAGI. The CDR3 DNA sequence: TGTGCCAGCATAGGGACAGGGCCCACTGAAGCTTTCTTT. This encodes CASIGTGPTEAFF.

The chain uses TRBV5-5 and TRBJ1-1, with 10 nucleotides matching TRBD1. V gave up 3 bases and J gave up 4 bases; unmatched junction bases: 6. CDR1 and CDR2 from the germline V gene are SGHKS and YYEKEE (reference sequence). The CDR3 contains 15 residues. The CDR3 loop reads CASSYDWDRGTEAFF. The CDR3 nucleotides read TGTGCCAGCAGCTATGATTGGGACAGGGGCACTGAAGCTTTCTTT.

The genes are TRBV30 and TRBJ1-2; D remains ambiguous. Germline V gives CDR1 GTSNPN, CDR2 SVGIG (reference sequence). Trimming took 3 bases from V and 6 from J, leaving 11 bases between them. This CDR3 has 12 amino acids. The CDR3 protein is CAWRISQNGYTF. The CDR3 coding sequence is TGTGCCTGGAGGATCTCCCAGAATGGCTACACCTTC.

The chain recombines TRBV5-6 with TRBJ1-1; 7 positions agree with TRBD1. Germline assignment: CDR1 SGHDT and CDR2 YYEEEE. With 4 bases clipped from V and 1 base from J, the junction kept 7 bases outside the gene matches. The CDR3 runs to 15 residues. CDR3 sequence reads: CASSLRTGWNTEAFF. The CDR3, as DNA: TGTGCCAGCAGCCTAAGGACAGGATGGAACACTGAAGCTTTCTTT.

The rearrangement links TRBV29-1 to TRBJ1-1; 9 bases agree with TRBD1. V trimming: 7 bases; J trimming: 4 bases; junction bases outside the gene matches: 4. This CDR3 is built from 12 residues. CDR1 SQVTM and CDR2 ANQGSEA come from the germline V gene. CDR3 region: CSAATGGTEAFF. CDR3 bases: TGCAGCGCCGCGACAGGGGGCACTGAAGCTTTCTTT.

The chain carries TRBV10-3 and TRBJ2-1; D is perhaps TRBD2 (6 bases). This CDR3 comprises 15 residues. V shed 3 bases and J shed 5 bases, with 14 bases lying between them. CDR1 is ENHRY, CDR2 SYGVKD, per germline. CDR3 sequence reads: CAISERAGRNNEQFF. CDR3 in DNA: TGTGCCATCAGTGAAAGAGCGGGCCGAAACAATGAGCAGTTCTTC.

The chain couples TRBV6-5 to TRBJ2-1, with 9 bases that match TRBD2. Unmatched junction bases numbered 15, after V lost 11 bases and J lost 10 bases. The CDR3 has 14 amino acids. CDR1 MNHEY and CDR2 SVGAGI come from the germline V gene. The CDR3 DNA reads as TGTGCCGGCGATGGGGCGGGAGGGCCGAAAGAGCAGTTCTTC. It translates to CAGDGAGGPKEQFF.